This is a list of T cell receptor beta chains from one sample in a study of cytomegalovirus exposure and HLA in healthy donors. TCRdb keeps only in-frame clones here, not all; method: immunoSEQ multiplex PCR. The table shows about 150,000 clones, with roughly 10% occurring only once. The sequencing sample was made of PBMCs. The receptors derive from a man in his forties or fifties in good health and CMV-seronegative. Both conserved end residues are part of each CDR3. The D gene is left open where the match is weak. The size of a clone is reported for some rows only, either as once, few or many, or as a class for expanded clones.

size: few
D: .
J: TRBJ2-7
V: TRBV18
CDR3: CASSPTETYEQYF
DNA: TGTGCCAGCTCCCCAACGGAGACCTACGAGCAGTACTTC

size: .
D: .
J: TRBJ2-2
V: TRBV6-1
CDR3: CASTRQAGATGELFF
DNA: TGTGCCAGCACCCGACAGGCAGGGGCTACCGGGGAGCTGTTTTTT

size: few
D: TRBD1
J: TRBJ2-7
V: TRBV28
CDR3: CASSVDRGLYEQYF
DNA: TGTGCCAGCAGTGTCGACAGGGGGCTTTACGAGCAGTACTTC

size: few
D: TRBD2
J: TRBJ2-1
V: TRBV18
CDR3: CASSPRTGTSGGPYNEQFF
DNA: TGTGCCAGCTCACCCCGGACCGGGACTAGCGGGGGACCCTACAATGAGCAGTTCTTC

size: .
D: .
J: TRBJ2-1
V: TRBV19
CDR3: CASTPPGAGARGVQFF
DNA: TGTGCCAGTACCCCCCCCGGGGCGGGGGCCCGGGGTGTGCAGTTCTTC

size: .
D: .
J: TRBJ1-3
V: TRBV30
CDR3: CAWGRSSGNTIYF
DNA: TGTGCCTGGGGGCGAAGCTCAGGAAACACCATATATTTT

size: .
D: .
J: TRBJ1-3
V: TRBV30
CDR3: CAWSLQVGNTIYF
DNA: TGTGCCTGGAGTCTCCAGGTGGGAAACACCATATATTTT

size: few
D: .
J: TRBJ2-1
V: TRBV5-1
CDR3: CASSLSPDYNEQFF
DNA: TGCGCCAGCAGCTTGTCACCAGATTACAATGAGCAGTTCTTC

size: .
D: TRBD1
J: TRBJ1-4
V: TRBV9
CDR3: CASSVASGGGKLFF
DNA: TGTGCCAGCAGCGTAGCTTCAGGGGGCGGAAAACTGTTTTTT

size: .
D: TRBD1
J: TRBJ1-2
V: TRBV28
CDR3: CASSTTGGPYGYTF
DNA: TGTGCCAGCAGTACCACAGGGGGCCCCTATGGCTACACCTTC

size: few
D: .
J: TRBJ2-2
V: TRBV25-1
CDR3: CASGSGNTGELFF
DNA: TGTGCCAGTGGTAGCGGGAACACCGGGGAGCTGTTTTTT

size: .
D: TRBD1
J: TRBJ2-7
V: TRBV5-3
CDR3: CARSFTPRPGQGDYEQYF
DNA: TGTGCCAGAAGCTTTACCCCTCGACCGGGACAGGGTGACTACGAGCAGTACTTC

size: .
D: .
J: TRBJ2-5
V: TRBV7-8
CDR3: CASSLAERAEQYF
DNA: TGTGCCAGCAGCTTAGCGGAGAGAGCGGAGCAGTACTTC

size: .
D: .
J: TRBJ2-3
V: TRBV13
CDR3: CASSLYGVGRDTQYF
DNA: TGTGCCAGCAGCTTATACGGAGTGGGGCGAGATACGCAGTATTTT

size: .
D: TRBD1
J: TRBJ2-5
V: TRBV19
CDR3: CASSSERQGATQYF
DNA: TGTGCCAGTAGTAGCGAACGACAGGGGGCGACCCAGTACTTC

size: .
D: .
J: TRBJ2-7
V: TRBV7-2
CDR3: CASSLGGRPYEQYF
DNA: TGTGCCAGCAGCTTAGGTGGCCGTCCCTACGAGCAGTACTTC

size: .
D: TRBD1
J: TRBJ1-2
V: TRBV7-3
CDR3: CASSPGTGVYGYTF
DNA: TGTGCCAGCAGCCCAGGGACAGGTGTCTATGGCTACACCTTC

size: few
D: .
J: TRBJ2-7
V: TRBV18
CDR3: CASSPDTISYEQYF
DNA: TGTGCCAGCTCACCAGACACCATCTCCTACGAGCAGTACTTC

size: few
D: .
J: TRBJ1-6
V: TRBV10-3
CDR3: CAIKDERFWDSPLHF
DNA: TGTGCCATCAAAGATGAGCGTTTCTGGGATTCACCCCTCCACTTT

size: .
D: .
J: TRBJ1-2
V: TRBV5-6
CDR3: CASSLTDLYGYTF
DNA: TGTGCCAGCAGCTTGACGGACTTATATGGCTACACCTTC

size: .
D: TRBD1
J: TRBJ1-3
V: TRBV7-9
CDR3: CASSFGSTGDTIYF
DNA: TGTGCCAGCAGCTTCGGGTCGACAGGGGACACCATATATTTT

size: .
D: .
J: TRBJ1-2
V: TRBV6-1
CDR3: CASSATGYGYTF
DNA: TGTGCCAGCAGTGCTACAGGCTATGGCTACACCTTC

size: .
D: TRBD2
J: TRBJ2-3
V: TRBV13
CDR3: CASSLIAGGREDTQYF
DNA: TGTGCCAGCAGCTTAATCGCGGGAGGCAGGGAAGATACGCAGTATTTT

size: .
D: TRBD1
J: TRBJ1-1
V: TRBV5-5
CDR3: CASSPGAPGGMNTEAFF
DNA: TGTGCCAGCAGCCCGGGGGCCCCAGGGGGCATGAACACTGAAGCTTTCTTT

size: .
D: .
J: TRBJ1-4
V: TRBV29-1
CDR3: CSVVGQSNEKLFF
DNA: TGCAGCGTTGTAGGACAGTCTAATGAAAAACTGTTTTTT

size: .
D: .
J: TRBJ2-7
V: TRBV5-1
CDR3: CASSLAPGTYEQYF
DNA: TGCGCCAGCAGCTTGGCCCCAGGGACCTACGAGCAGTACTTC

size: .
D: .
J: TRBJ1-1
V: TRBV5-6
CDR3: CASSFRVKGTEAFF
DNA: TGTGCCAGCAGCTTCAGGGTTAAGGGGACTGAAGCTTTCTTT

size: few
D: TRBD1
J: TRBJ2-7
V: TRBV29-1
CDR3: CSVWDSYEQYF
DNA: TGCAGCGTGTGGGACAGCTACGAGCAGTACTTC

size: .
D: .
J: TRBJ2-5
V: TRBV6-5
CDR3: CASSRQVRGQETQYF
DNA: TGTGCCAGCAGCCGACAGGTTAGAGGGCAAGAGACCCAGTACTTC

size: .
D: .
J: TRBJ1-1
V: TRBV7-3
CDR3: CASSLARNTEAFF
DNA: TGTGCCAGCAGCTTAGCGAGGAACACTGAAGCTTTCTTT

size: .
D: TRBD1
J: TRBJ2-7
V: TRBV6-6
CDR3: CASSRQTGPYEQYF
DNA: TGTGCCAGCAGTCGACAGACAGGGCCCTACGAGCAGTACTTC

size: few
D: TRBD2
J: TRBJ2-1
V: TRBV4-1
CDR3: CASSHETSGRNEQFF
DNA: TGCGCCAGCAGCCATGAGACTAGCGGGCGCAATGAGCAGTTCTTC

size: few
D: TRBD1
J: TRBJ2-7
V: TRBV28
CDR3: CASSHGQGNYEQYF
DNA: TGTGCCAGCAGTCACGGACAGGGGAACTACGAGCAGTACTTC

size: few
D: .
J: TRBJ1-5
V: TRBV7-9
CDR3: CASSQNRDQPQHF
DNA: TGTGCCAGCAGCCAAAACAGGGATCAGCCCCAGCATTTT

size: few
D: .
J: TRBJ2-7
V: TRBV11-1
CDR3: CASSSGLEYEQYF
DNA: TGTGCCAGCAGCTCCGGACTTGAATACGAGCAGTACTTC

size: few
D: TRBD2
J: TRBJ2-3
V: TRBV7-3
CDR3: CASSLRGGSTDTQYF
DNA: TGTGCCAGCAGCTTGCGGGGGGGAAGCACAGATACGCAGTATTTT

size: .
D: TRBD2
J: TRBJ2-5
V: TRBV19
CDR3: CASRGLAGGETQYF
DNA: TGTGCCAGTCGGGGACTAGCGGGGGGAGAGACCCAGTACTTC

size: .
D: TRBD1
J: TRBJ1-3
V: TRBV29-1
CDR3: CSVGQGNGNTIYF
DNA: TGCAGCGTAGGACAGGGGAATGGAAACACCATATATTTT

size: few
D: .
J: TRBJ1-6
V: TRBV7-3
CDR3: CASSLWGENSPLHF
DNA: TGTGCCAGCAGCTTATGGGGGGAGAATTCACCCCTCCACTTT

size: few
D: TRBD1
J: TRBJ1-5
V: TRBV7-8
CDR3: CASSIGPGQGWQPQHF
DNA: TGTGCCAGCAGCATCGGACCGGGACAGGGATGGCAGCCCCAGCATTTT

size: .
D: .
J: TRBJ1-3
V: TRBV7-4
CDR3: CASSSDANRQADTLSSGNTIYF
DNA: TGTGCCAGCAGCTCCGATGCCAATCGACAGGCTGATACCCTCAGCTCTGGAAACACCATATATTTT

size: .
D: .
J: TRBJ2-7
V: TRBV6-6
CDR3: CASSSKGDLYSYEQYF
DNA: TGTGCCAGCAGCTCCAAGGGGGACCTTTACTCCTACGAGCAGTACTTC

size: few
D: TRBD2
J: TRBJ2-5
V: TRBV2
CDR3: CASSFSGGPRETQYF
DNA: TGTGCCAGCAGTTTCAGCGGGGGGCCCCGAGAGACCCAGTACTTC

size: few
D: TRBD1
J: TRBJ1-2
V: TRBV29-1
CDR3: CSVEAGGGSGYTF
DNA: TGCAGCGTTGAAGCAGGGGGCGGCTCTGGCTACACCTTC

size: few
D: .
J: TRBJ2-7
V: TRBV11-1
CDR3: CASSSSTYEQYF
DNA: TGTGCCAGCAGCTCCAGTACCTACGAGCAGTACTTC

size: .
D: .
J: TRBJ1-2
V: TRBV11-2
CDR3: CASSPQENYGYTF
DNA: TGTGCCAGCAGCCCACAGGAGAACTATGGCTACACCTTC

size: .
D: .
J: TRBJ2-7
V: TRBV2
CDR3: CASKSTGNSYEQYF
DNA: TGTGCCAGCAAGAGTACAGGGAATTCCTACGAGCAGTACTTC

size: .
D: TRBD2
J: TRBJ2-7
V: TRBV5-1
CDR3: CASSIPLAGGSYEQYF
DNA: TGCGCCAGCAGCATCCCTCTAGCGGGAGGGTCCTACGAGCAGTACTTC

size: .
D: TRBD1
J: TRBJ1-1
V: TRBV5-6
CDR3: CASRPTGVTEAFF
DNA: TGTGCCAGCAGGCCCACAGGGGTCACTGAAGCTTTCTTT